The 32 T cell receptor beta chains reported below all come from one sample, sequenced in a study of T-cell memory formation after mild COVID-19. TCRdb re-analysed the 5' RACE reads in MiXCR, keeping a single row per CDR3 protein. The table includes tens of thousands of distinct CDR3 sequences, around 25% detected once. Sequencing input: PBMCs or a T cell subset sorted from them (not recorded which). The receptors were sampled from a man younger than 35 who had mild COVID-19 (a few samples of this study predate the infection). Cell type and time point are not known.

The rearrangement uses TRBV5-5 and TRBJ2-1; no firm D call. Trimming shortened V by 1 base and J by 5 bases, and 10 bases separated the two germline ends. The CDR3 covers 14 residues. The germline CDR1 and CDR2 sequences are SGHKS and YYEKEE (reference sequence). CDR3 residues: CASSLWHADNEQFF. The CDR3 DNA sequence: TGTGCCAGCAGCTTGTGGCATGCGGACAATGAGCAGTTCTTC.

This clonotype has just a few counts. The V and J genes are TRBV5-6 and TRBJ2-1, with TRBD2 identical over 7 bases. The length of the CDR3 is 11 residues. Germline V gene data show CDR1 as SGHDT and CDR2 as YYEEEE. Unmatched junction bases numbered 2, after V lost 4 bases and J lost 10 bases. In DNA, the CDR3 is TGTGCCAGCAGCGGGGGGGTAGAGCAGTTCTTC. Protein product: CASSGGVEQFF.

The rearrangement joins TRBV4-2 to TRBJ1-2, with 9 bases that match TRBD1. The CDR3 totals 15 residues. The V gene's germline CDR1 is LGHNA and CDR2 YNFKEQ. Trimming at V came to 4 bases and at J to 8 bases, leaving 11 bases not matched to a gene. For the CDR3, the DNA is TGTGCCAGCAGCCTAGGGACAGGGTTTGATACCGGCTACACCTTC. The encoded protein is CASSLGTGFDTGYTF.

The chain joins TRBV5-1 to TRBJ2-7, with D possibly being TRBD1 (6 bases). The CDR3 runs 15 residues. V was pared by 5 bases and J by 3 bases, with 18 bases between. Germline V gives CDR1 SGHRS, CDR2 YFSETQ. The CDR3 DNA reads TGCGCCAGCAGTTCCGGACCGGGACACCACTACGAGCAGTACTTC. Translated, it gives CASSSGPGHHYEQYF. Together with reference TRBV5-1 and TRBJ2-7, the CDR3 gives the full variable domain: KAGVTQTPRYLIKTRGQQVTLSCSPISGHRSVSWYQQTPGQGLQFLFEYFSETQRNKGNFPGRFSGRQFSNSRSEMNVSTLELGDSALYLCASSSGPGHHYEQYFGPGTRLTVT.

The chain employs TRBV9 and TRBJ2-3, with 8 bases aligning to TRBD2. Per germline, CDR1 SGDLS and CDR2 YYNGEE. The CDR3 has 16 residues. V lost 3 bases, J lost 0 bases, and 6 bases stayed unmatched. CDR3 protein: CASSALAGMSTDTQYF. As DNA, the CDR3 is TGTGCCAGCAGCGCTTTAGCGGGGATGAGCACAGATACGCAGTATTTT. Full variable domain (outside the CDR3, taken from reference TRBV9 and TRBJ2-3): DSGVTQTPKHLITATGQRVTLRCSPRSGDLSVYWYQQSLDQGLQFLIQYYNGEERAKGNILERFSAQQFPDLHSELNLSSLELGDSALYFCASSALAGMSTDTQYFGPGTRLTVL.

This clonotype was counted only a few times. This sequence joins TRBV12-3 or TRBV12-4 and TRBJ1-6; no clear D gene. V lost 6 bases to trimming and J lost 7 bases, with 13 bases between them. The CDR3 length is 14 residues. The DNA for the CDR3 is TGTGCCAGCAGAGTTGGAGGAGGCAATTCACCCCTCCACTTT. Its protein product is CASRVGGGNSPLHF.

The gene calls are TRBV7-9 and TRBJ2-7; TRBD2 is a possible D gene (5 bases). The CDR3 extends over 12 amino acids. Looked up from germline, CDR1 is SEHNR and CDR2 is FQNEAQ (reference sequence). Trimming took off 6 bases at V and 6 bases at J, with 12 bases between the two ends. The DNA for the CDR3 is TGTGCCAGCAGACGAGAGGGTGGCGAGCAGTACTTC. It yields the protein CASRREGGEQYF. The full variable domain, with the rest looked up from reference TRBV7-9 and TRBJ2-7, is DTGVSQNPRHKITKRGQNVTFRCDPISEHNRLYWYRQTLGQGPEFLTYFQNEAQLEKSRLLSDRFSAERPKGSFSTLEIQRTEQGDSAMYLCASRREGGEQYFGPGTRLTVT.

The chain is built from TRBV4-1 and TRBJ2-3, with D possibly called TRBD1 or TRBD2 (5 bases each). The V and J ends lost 0 bases and 2 bases respectively, with 12 bases between them. From germline, CDR1 is MGHRA and CDR2 YSYEKL. CDR3 length: 16 residues. CDR3 sequence (DNA): TGCGCCAGCAGCCAAGACCACGGGACCGACACAGATACGCAGTATTTT. It specifies CASSQDHGTDTDTQYF.

V gene TRBV6-5 combines with J gene TRBJ1-1; D gene uncertain. The CDR3 is 13 amino acids. V was clipped by 0 bases and J by 8 bases, with 10 bases between them. The germline V gene has CDR1 MNHEY and CDR2 SVGAGI. This chain's CDR3 is CASSYSGGGEAFF. CDR3 DNA: TGTGCCAGCAGTTACTCAGGAGGAGGGGAAGCTTTCTTT.

V is TRBV6-1 and J is TRBJ1-1; tentative D call: TRBD1 (6 bases). This CDR3 comprises 13 residues. The V and J ends lost 5 bases and 5 bases respectively, with 12 bases between them. Germline-derived CDR1 and CDR2 are MNHNS and SASEGT. The DNA for the CDR3 is TGTGCCAGCAGTCGAACAGGGAGGACTGAAGCTTTCTTT. It specifies CASSRTGRTEAFF.

This clonotype was seen a handful of times. This chain connects TRBV9 to TRBJ2-4; 7 bases map to TRBD1. CDR3 length equals 14 residues. CDR1 SGDLS and CDR2 YYNGEE come from the germline V gene. The junction had 6 bases not matched to a gene; V was cut back by 3 bases and J by 6 bases. CDR3 DNA: TGTGCCAGCAGCGACGAAGGGGGCGCAAACATTCAGTACTTC. Translating it yields CASSDEGGANIQYF.

This clonotype has just a few counts. The chain recombines TRBV7-9 with TRBJ2-1, with D hard to call. This CDR3 region has 15 residues. Per the germline V gene, CDR1 is SEHNR and CDR2 is FQNEAQ (reference sequence). V lost 0 bases and J lost 7, with 13 bases in between. The CDR3: CASSLALSGLNEQFF. CDR3 nucleotides: TGTGCCAGCAGCTTAGCTTTATCCGGGTTGAATGAGCAGTTCTTC.

This chain joins TRBV18 and TRBJ2-7, with D hard to call. The germline CDR1 and CDR2 sequences are KGHSH and LQKENI. The V end lost 4 bases, the J end lost 3 bases, and 10 bases lay between the germline ends. The CDR3 is 13 residues long. For the CDR3, the DNA is TGTGCCAGCTCACATTCGACGGACTACGAGCAGTACTTC. Protein sequence: CASSHSTDYEQYF.

This clonotype has only a few counts. The chain is built from TRBV6-1 and TRBJ1-2; D possibly corresponds to TRBD1 (5 bases). Trimming took 10 bases from V and 4 from J, leaving 19 bases between them. The CDR3 runs 14 residues. Per germline, CDR1 MNHNS and CDR2 SASEGT. CDR3 amino acids: CATGSGVSVYGYTF. The CDR3 DNA reads as TGTGCCACCGGGTCGGGGGTATCCGTCTATGGCTACACCTTC.

V gene TRBV27 combines with J gene TRBJ2-1; the match to TRBD1 covers 8 bases. This CDR3 is built from 16 residues. Germline values: CDR1 MNHEY, CDR2 SMNVEV (reference sequence). V lost 2 bases, J lost 4 bases, and 7 bases stayed unmatched. Here the CDR3 DNA reads TGTGCCAGCAGTTTACCCCCCGGACAGGGATACAATGAGCAGTTCTTC. It translates to CASSLPPGQGYNEQFF.

This clonotype was counted between two and nine times. J is TRBJ1-6 and V is TRBV12-3 or TRBV12-4, with TRBD1 matching 7 bases. The V and J ends lost 7 bases and 7 bases, in that order; junction bases with no gene match: 7. The CDR3 is 14 residues long. The CDR3 DNA follows: TGTGCCAGCAAGTTTGACAGGGTGAATTCACCCCTCCACTTT. This codes for CASKFDRVNSPLHF.

This clonotype was counted only a few times. The chain combines TRBV4-1 with TRBJ1-1; TRBD1 is a possible D gene (5 bases). In germline, CDR1 is MGHRA, CDR2 YSYEKL. Between the trimmed V and J ends, which lost 1 base and 4 bases, there was a span of 13 bases. The CDR3 runs to 15 residues. CDR3 sequence reads: CASSQAGSGGTEAFF. In DNA form, the CDR3 reads TGCGCCAGCAGCCAAGCGGGCAGCGGGGGCACTGAAGCTTTCTTT.

This clonotype has more than one count but fewer than ten. The V call is TRBV7-3, the J call TRBJ2-6; D remains unclear. Per the germline V gene, CDR1 is SGHTA and CDR2 is FQGTGA. The CDR3 is made up of 14 amino acids. The V gene lost 2 bases and the J gene lost 4 bases, with 6 bases spanning the gap. CDR3 in amino acids: CASSLDGGANVLTF. In DNA form, the CDR3 reads TGTGCCAGCAGCTTAGACGGCGGGGCCAACGTCCTGACTTTC.

The chain employs TRBV5-1 and TRBJ2-5; no clear D gene. V gave up 0 bases and J gave up 4 bases, with 10 bases separating them. The CDR3 totals 14 residues. Germline V gene sequence: CDR1 SGHRS, CDR2 YFSETQ. CDR3 bases: TGCGCCAGCAGCTTGGAAACTCTCGCAGAGACCCAGTACTTC. Protein product: CASSLETLAETQYF.

This clonotype rates as medium-sized (0.01 to 0.1%). V usage is TRBV5-5 and J usage is TRBJ2-1; tentative D call: TRBD2 (5 bases). CDR1 is SGHKS and CDR2 is YYEKEE in the germline V gene (reference sequence). The CDR3 consists of 14 residues. V lost 6 bases and J 8 bases, leaving 18 bases between the germline ends. Here the CDR3 reads CASNLAWGSHEQFF. The CDR3 coding sequence is TGTGCCAGCAACCTAGCTTGGGGATCTCATGAGCAGTTCTTC.

In this sample, this clonotype turned up a few times. V gene TRBV21-1 combines with J gene TRBJ2-5. TRBV21-1 counts as a pseudogene. This CDR3 has 12 residues. The CDR3 here is CASSKVEETQYF. In DNA form, the CDR3 reads TGTGCCAGCAGCAAAGTAGAAGAGACCCAGTACTTC.

The chain employs TRBV4-2 and TRBJ2-5; D gene ambiguous. Between the trimmed V and J ends, which lost 4 bases and 5 bases, there was a span of 14 bases. The CDR3 is 14 amino acids. CDR1 and CDR2 (germline): LGHNA, YNFKEQ. CDR3: CASSPDTSRETQYF. DNA of the CDR3: TGTGCCAGCAGCCCAGATACCAGTAGGGAGACCCAGTACTTC.

This clonotype has just a few counts. The chain carries TRBV7-3 and TRBJ1-1; D not certain. Trimming shortened V by 1 base and J by 1 base, and 7 bases separated the two germline ends. Germline-derived CDR1 and CDR2 are SGHTA and FQGTGA. This CDR3 is built from 14 residues. The CDR3 here is CASSLSQTNTEAFF. The CDR3 nucleotides read TGTGCCAGCAGCTTAAGTCAGACGAACACTGAAGCTTTCTTT.

The chain joins TRBV9 to TRBJ2-2, with D perhaps TRBD1 (5 bases). CDR3 size: 14 residues. Trimming removed 3 bases from V and 4 bases from J, with 10 bases in between. The V gene's germline CDR1 is SGDLS and CDR2 YYNGEE. DNA for the CDR3: TGTGCCAGCAGCGGAGGACACCTCACCGGGGAGCTGTTTTTT. It yields the protein CASSGGHLTGELFF.

The rearrangement uses TRBV24-1 and TRBJ2-2, with D perhaps matching TRBD1 (5 bases). Trimming cost V 6 bases and J 1 base, with 8 bases left between them. CDR3 length: 14 amino acids. The germline V gene has CDR1 KGHDR and CDR2 SFDVKD. Written as DNA, the CDR3 is TGTGCCACCAGTAAGGGGCTGAACACCGGGGAGCTGTTTTTT. Amino acid sequence: CATSKGLNTGELFF.

J is TRBJ1-1 and V is TRBV4-1; D gene uncertain. V was cut by 3 bases and J by 1 base, with 6 bases left in between. The CDR3 runs to 13 residues. The germline V gene encodes CDR1 MGHRA and CDR2 YSYEKL. In DNA, the CDR3 is TGCGCCAGCAGCCAGGGGAAGAACACTGAAGCTTTCTTT. Translated, it gives CASSQGKNTEAFF.

This clonotype was detected a few times. V is TRBV4-1 and J is TRBJ2-1; 9 positions match TRBD1. V trimming: 3 bases; J trimming: 7 bases; junction bases outside the gene matches: 10. From germline, CDR1 is MGHRA and CDR2 YSYEKL. This CDR3 spans 16 amino acids. In nucleotides, the CDR3 is TGCGCCAGCAGCCACCTACCGGGACAGGGTGGAAATGAGCAGTTCTTC. Translated, it gives CASSHLPGQGGNEQFF.

The V and J genes are TRBV12-3 or TRBV12-4 and TRBJ1-2; a possible D gene is TRBD1 (5 bases). Trimming took 4 bases from V and 6 from J, leaving 9 bases between them. This CDR3 is 12 amino acids long. CDR3 amino acids: CASSWGGNGYTF. CDR3 DNA: TGTGCCAGCAGTTGGGGGGGGAATGGCTACACCTTC.

Here the CDR3 DNA reads TGTGCCAGCAGTTTAGGCACCGTGAGTGAGCAGTTCTTC. Translation gives CASSLGTVSEQFF. The rearrangement uses TRBV12-3 or TRBV12-4 and TRBJ2-1; D gene uncertain. V was cut by 1 base and J by 9 bases, with 10 bases left in between. The CDR3 has 13 residues.

This clonotype was picked up a small number of times. This chain joins TRBV5-1 and TRBJ2-7; the D gene is possibly TRBD1 (7 bases). The germline CDR1 and CDR2 sequences are SGHRS and YFSETQ. The CDR3 covers 15 residues. Deletions cut 0 bases from V and 0 bases from J, with 10 bases between. CDR3 region: CASSLAGGFSYEQYF. In nucleotides, the CDR3 is TGCGCCAGCAGCTTGGCAGGGGGGTTCTCCTACGAGCAGTACTTC.

This clonotype was seen more than once but under ten times. The V and J genes are TRBV28 and TRBJ1-2, with a possible D match to TRBD1 (5 bases). The CDR3 consists of 13 residues. V dropped 7 bases and J dropped 4 bases, with 13 bases sitting between them. CDR1 and CDR2 (germline): MDHEN, SYDVKM. The CDR3 reads CASTPDSLYGYTF. DNA of the CDR3: TGTGCCAGCACCCCAGACAGCCTCTATGGCTACACCTTC.

The V call is TRBV4-3, the J call TRBJ1-4; no clear D. Between the trimmed V and J ends, which lost 0 bases and 7 bases, there was a span of 12 bases. Germline CDR1 is LGHNA and CDR2 is YSLEER. The CDR3 consists of 15 residues. CDR3 sequence reads: CASSQDAGPAEKLFF. CDR3 DNA sequence: TGCGCCAGCAGCCAAGATGCAGGCCCCGCTGAAAAACTGTTTTTT.